The following is a T cell receptor beta chain sequence with its context. The table came from immunoSEQ multiplex PCR; TCRdb's copy has only in-frame clones and leaves some out. The sample holds about 120,000 clones, around 90% seen once. The sample is drawn from a study of cytomegalovirus exposure and HLA in healthy donors. The CDR3 is 17 amino acids. Germline V lookup: CDR1 ENHRY, CDR2 SYGVKD. Trimming cost V 6 bases and J 0 bases, with 19 bases left between them. V and J are TRBV10-3 and TRBJ2-3; perhaps TRBD1 as D (5 bases). The sample comprised PBMCs. This receptor was identified in a woman under 30 in good health and CMV-seronegative. Written as DNA, the CDR3 is TGTGCCATCAGCATCGGACACGGGTCCCTTAGCACAGATACGCAGTATTTT. This translates into CAISIGHGSLSTDTQYF.